A single TCR beta chain is shown here with its context. No antigen is known for it. The data belong to a study of regulatory and conventional T cells in RAG deficiency. Study observations and caveats: Shorter CDR3s in all patient subsets; >75% Treg-Tconv overlap in Omenn.

Assay: immunoSEQ multiplex PCR; the TCRdb copy retains only in-frame clones and omits some. The sample holds about 30,000 clones; 90% to 97% are singletons and the top ten take approximately 0.35%. This CDR3 comprises 12 residues. In germline, CDR1 is SGHTA, CDR2 FQGNSA. V was clipped by 1 base and J by 8 bases, with 6 bases between them. Genomic DNA came from blood conventional CD4+ T cells gated CD25-low CD127-high. These records were also assigned to another study, of regulatory T cells. That investigation notes: The primer mix had 52 TRBV and 13 TRBJ primers. Skewed V and J usage and few unique V-J pairs marked patient repertoires, most in Tregs.

The chain employs TRBV7-2 and TRBJ2-1; no clear D. Specimen: CD25- CD4+ T cells sorted from blood. The TCR sequence derives from a human donor in good health. CDR3 DNA sequence: TGTGCCAGCAGCTTAGTTGCGCATGAGCAGTTCTTC. The encoded protein is CASSLVAHEQFF.